The 6 T cell receptor beta chains in this list originate from one sample, sequenced in a study of blood T cell repertoires in COVID-19. The method was immunoSEQ multiplex PCR; TCRdb's version includes in-frame clones alone and lacks a portion of them. The repertoire holds about 230,000 clones, with 85% to 90% as singletons. Sequenced input: peripheral blood. These receptors came from a man aged 45 to 65 with COVID-19, enrolled during active disease.

This clone appeared a few times. The V and J genes are TRBV19 and TRBJ1-6; maybe TRBD1 (6 bases). Germline CDR1 and CDR2: LNHDA and SQIVND (reference sequence). This CDR3 comprises 14 residues. Trimming took 9 bases from V and 7 from J, leaving 16 bases between them. As DNA, the CDR3 is TGTGCCAGCTCCCTGGGGACAACGAATTCACCCCTCCACTTT. Amino acid sequence: CASSLGTTNSPLHF.

V is TRBV12-1 and J is TRBJ1-6. TRBV12-1 is a known pseudogene. CDR3 length: 17 amino acids. CDR3 sequence: CAGVSLLQERYNSPLHF. Here the CDR3 DNA reads TGTGCCGGTGTATCCTTACTCCAAGAGAGGTATAATTCACCCCTCCACTTT.

V gene TRBV5-6 combines with J gene TRBJ2-1; maybe TRBD1 (6 bases). Germline V gene data show CDR1 as SGHDT and CDR2 as YYEEEE. Trimming pared 4 bases from V and 4 bases from J, leaving 12 bases between. The CDR3 consists of 14 residues. CDR3: CASSTPTGYNEQFF. The DNA for the CDR3 is TGTGCCAGCAGCACCCCGACAGGTTACAATGAGCAGTTCTTC. Based on the CDR3 plus reference TRBV5-6 and TRBJ2-1, the full variable domain is DAGVTQSPTHLIKTRGQQVTLRCSPKSGHDTVSWYQQALGQGPQFIFQYYEEEERQRGNFPDRFSGHQFPNYSSELNVNALLLGDSALYLCASSTPTGYNEQFFGPGTRLTVL.

This sequence joins TRBV5-4 and TRBJ2-7; 11 positions agree with TRBD2. Losses at the gene ends were 1 base for V and 2 bases for J; bases not matched to a gene: 8. The CDR3 covers 17 residues. The germline V gene encodes CDR1 SGHNT and CDR2 YYREEE (reference sequence). The CDR3 DNA reads TGTGCCAGCAGCTTGAGTGCTAGCGGGGGGCCAACCTACGAGCAGTACTTC. Protein product: CASSLSASGGPTYEQYF.

The chain carries TRBV30 and TRBJ1-5; D call uncertain. Trimming removed 1 base from V and 7 bases from J, with 11 bases in between. The CDR3 has 13 residues. The germline CDR1 and CDR2 sequences are GTSNPN and SVGIG (reference sequence). The CDR3 coding sequence is TGTGCCTGGAGTGGAGGGATTGGGCAGCCCCAGCATTTT. It codes for CAWSGGIGQPQHF. Using reference TRBV30 and TRBJ1-5 for the parts outside the CDR3, the full variable domain is SQTIHQWPATLVQPVGSPLSLECTVEGTSNPNLYWYRQAAGRGLQLLFYSVGIGQISSEVPQNLSASRPQDRQFILSSKKLLLSDSGFYLCAWSGGIGQPQHFGDGTRLSIL.

DNA for the CDR3: TGTGCCAGCAGCGAAACTAGCGGGAGTATCCTCGAGCAGTACTTC. This codes for CASSETSGSILEQYF. The chain carries TRBV9 and TRBJ2-7; 11 bases are shared with TRBD2. V gave up 3 bases and J gave up 6 bases; unmatched junction bases: 8. From germline, CDR1 is SGDLS and CDR2 YYNGEE. CDR3 length equals 15 residues.